Sequencing of this TCR beta chain was carried out in a study of T cells after yellow fever vaccination. Points from the study as a whole: Clonotypes found in both CD4 and CD8 compartments made up a small share. Bulk-population clonotypes that are abundant could appear as contaminants in FACS-sorted repertoires. Booster sampling recovered most clones from primary vaccination (around 97% CD4, around 88% CD8).

A remark on this clonotype: No antigen is known for it.

CDR3 length: 15 amino acids. The J segment lost 7 bases and the V segment lost 4 bases, leaving 8 bases of the junction unmatched. Germline V gene sequence: CDR1 SGHAT, CDR2 FQNNGV. MiXCR was run by TCRdb on the 5' RACE reads, yielding one entry per CDR3 protein. The table has roughly 300,000 distinct CDR3 sequences, 7% to 10% seen once; the top ten hold about 16%. The clonotype originates from a man in his late teens or twenties who received the YFV17D yellow fever vaccine. The material was PBMCs, obtained about 41 days after the first yellow fever vaccination. The chain combines TRBV11-2 with TRBJ1-4; 8 bases line up with TRBD1. The CDR3 bases are TGTGCCAGCAGCTCCATCAGGGGGCGAGGTGAAAAACTGTTTTTT. It encodes CASSSIRGRGEKLFF.